Here is one T cell receptor (beta chain) with its context. It has no known antigen specificity. One base away there is no much larger clone; base qualities are not given. The protocol used for the library was the immunoSEQ multiplex PCR assay. The multiplex PCR relied on a mix of 60 forward primers for TCR Vbeta segments and 13 reverse primers for TCR Jbeta segments. The CDR3 region of rearranged TCR beta genes was amplified from genomic DNA with a multiplex PCR assay. The Illumina HiSeq System was used to sequence the amplified TCR beta libraries as 87-base-pair reads. As for how the authors treated the data: A later analysis tallied around 80 million unique TCR beta chains across the 700 or so repertoires, and around 10 million of those chains were shared by two or more donors. Raw reads were error-corrected and collapsed into unique sequences by a nearest-neighbor algorithm in which closely related sequences were merged to remove PCR and sequencing errors. CDR3 sequences were aligned to IMGT reference sequences to assign V, D and J gene segments. For a sequence to be retained, at least a six-nucleotide match to both a V gene segment and a J gene segment was required. A rearrangement counted as productive if the CDR3 had no stop codons and remained in frame with V and J, and every other rearrangement counted as non-productive. CDR3 was defined according to IMGT convention as the region running from the second conserved V-encoded cysteine to the conserved J-encoded phenylalanine. The earlier analysis of 587 of the donors excluded sequences that lacked an unambiguous match to a single V gene segment. An earlier analysis of a few hundred of the donors called V segments functional above 56.7% productive rearrangements and segregating when the between-donor standard deviation exceeded 5%. A statistical classification framework was built for diagnosing cytomegalovirus status from the catalog of TCR beta chain sequences. In a later analysis, TCR nucleotide sequences were compared against IMGT/GENE-DB human TR gene sequences so that V and J genes could be assigned. Using the TCRdist pipeline, a later analysis assigned CDR3 sequences along with most-parsimonious VDJ recombination scenarios. In a later analysis, each TCR beta chain was defined by its CDR3 amino acid sequence together with its V-gene family, and reads lacking a unique V-gene family were excluded. A later analysis removed 592 highly shared, low-generation-probability nucleotide sequences to deal with suspected cross-contamination and a sequencing artifact. For each public chain, a later analysis derived a clonal expansion index from normalized ranks of inferred template counts within each repertoire. Generation probabilities in a later analysis came from a VDJ recombination model fitted to out-of-frame rearrangements, and those results were checked against IGoR. A later analysis scored TCR-TCR, TCR-HLA and TCR-CMV co-occurrence with hypergeometric tests, applying a repertoire-size bias correction to TCR pairs. In a later analysis, false discovery rates were estimated by permuting HLA or CMV assignments 20 times. A later analysis grouped co-occurring TCRs with DBSCAN, adding TCRdist sequence similarity when clustering within HLA-allele-positive subsets. Repertoires with fewer than 30,000 or more than 120,000 public chains were left out of co-occurrence clustering, as were about 5 repertoires with anomalous nucleotide sharing. The table was pulled from immuneACCESS by TCRdb, which kept in-frame rearrangements only. Such tables lose some clones; where checked, under half of the loss comes from unresolved V genes, and the rest has no known cause. V, J and clone size reflect that table, while D and trimming were determined from the DNA. Present in this sample are about 110,000 clones, approximately 70% of which were seen just once. The ten largest clones capture 0.87% of the sample.

These data are taken from a study of cytomegalovirus exposure and HLA in healthy donors (dated by TCRdb to the late 2010s). Turning to the overall study: An earlier analysis of several hundred of the donors reported roughly 300 Gb of sequence data and 117 million unique TCR beta sequences obtained from some 170 million T cells. A later analysis re-analyzed previously published TCR beta repertoires from about 730 donors and added high-resolution HLA genotyping to study TCR occurrence patterns. Across 300 to 500 genotyped donors of the cohort, an average of roughly 230,000 unique TCR beta nucleotide sequences per donor were sequenced, and roughly a sixth of those sequences were non-productive. To predict cytomegalovirus infection status, the study brought together high-throughput TCR immunosequencing, statistical association of individual TCRs with disease status, and machine learning. Of the 300 to 450 genotyped donors, 80% to 90% were placed in the genetic ancestry cluster associated with self-reported Caucasian donors. Roughly 300 gigabases of sequencing data and 70 million to 100 million unique TCR sequences made up an early release that covered some 640 HLA-typed donors. The T cell repertoires of 700 or so subjects were profiled by immunosequencing and related to cytomegalovirus serostatus. Several DR-DQ haplotypes were treated as single units for association and clustering because of strong linkage in the cohort. A separate validation cohort of roughly 130 different subjects was used in addition to the roughly 670-subject first cohort. Donor age, sex, ethnicity and CMV serostatus were collected together with the repertoire data. An earlier analysis of 587 of the donors used high-throughput TCR beta sequencing to judge whether each TCR beta V gene segment behaved as functional or pseudogenic. Every repertoire in the discovery cohort had been generated on one and the same sequencing platform. The number of donors typed differed by locus, with roughly 620-630 for A, B, C, DRB1 and DQB1, around 520 for DQA1, 606 for DPA1, and around 450 for DPB1. Rather than using new phenotypic data, the later analysis identified candidate immune exposures from TCR beta sequences and from how often those sequences occurred across donors. Genome-wide SNP genotypes for about 65% of the 666 donors were used in a later genetic analysis, which treated that subset as a discovery cohort. The study aimed to test whether signatures of past pathogen exposure could be identified by cataloging public T cell receptors. Both class I and class II loci were covered by HLA typing, at four-digit resolution. General study outcomes and caveats: Compared with the roughly 720-donor mean, donors in an Asian-associated ancestry cluster had fewer N-insertions in productive TCRs, according to a later genetic analysis. According to a later analysis, parvovirus B19, influenza, CMV and Epstein-Barr virus appeared linked to several top co-occurrence clusters. The only immune exposure information available for the cohort was CMV serostatus. The sequencing pipeline was judged likely to have produced a cluster of highly shared sequence variants as a technical artifact. At a false discovery rate of 0.05, a later analysis linked fewer than 20,000 TCR beta sequences to specific HLA alleles. A later analysis found that most CMV-associated TCR beta chains appeared HLA-restricted, with HLA associations seemingly driven largely by CMV exposure. The study listed 164 TCR beta chains as associated with cytomegalovirus. Assigning TCR associations to individual alleles was difficult when HLA alleles, especially DR and DQ, strongly co-occurred. Linkage disequilibrium might explain the correlated functional status among segregating V segments, but an unknown experimental factor could not be excluded. Because counts were too low, about 15 rarely observed V segments, including chromosome 9 orphons, were left out of the earlier analysis of some 600 of the donors. In vitro tests confirmed that a few of the cytomegalovirus-associated TCR beta chains recognize cytomegalovirus antigens. Most TCR sequences were observed very rarely across donors, whereas some public TCRs were present in many individuals. The authors suggested that the approach could potentially be extended to other disease states and immunological phenotypes. The cohort was sequenced for TCR beta chains only, and without alpha or paired-chain data the features that could be detected were limited. A further reported finding was that TCR beta sequences accurately predicted the HLA-A and HLA-B alleles for most subjects in the first cohort. Because some donors lacked HLA typing at each locus, the association tests relied only on the typed subset. Roughly uniform sequencing depth across donors was assumed in presence/absence analyses, although this assumption may not hold. Compared with equally common non-associated chains, HLA-associated TCR beta chains in a later analysis were more clonally expanded and had lower generation probabilities. According to a later analysis, TCR association rates differed among HLA loci, with DRB1 alleles showing the most associated TCRs and HLA-C alleles showing the fewest. Some IMGT-functional V segments, including TRBV6-2 and TRBV6-3, could not be told apart with the 87-base-pair reads, so those segments were excluded. A later genetic analysis associated a missense DCLRE1C variant with V-gene and J-gene trimming of TCR beta chains, and an independent cohort replicated the association. Cytomegalovirus status was reported to be diagnosed by the classifier with high specificity and sensitivity in both the original and validation cohorts. An earlier analysis of 587 of the donors showed that most TCR beta V segments appeared in productive rearrangements either about 90% or about 30% of the time, which broadly matched IMGT annotations.

Spanning cysteine to phenylalanine, the CDR3 consists of 12 amino acids. Only CDR3 DNA is held: 36 bases, read in frame from base 1. The CDR1 and CDR2 encoded by the germline V gene are MNHNS and SASEGT. V is reduced by 9 bases and J by 2 bases, leaving a spacing of 10 bases between them. In total, 666 healthy bone marrow donors made up the cohort. At the time of sampling, all cohort members were nominally healthy, though unrecorded immune exposures were likely present. The donor was CMV seronegative and belonged to the group of 350 to 400 seronegative cohort members. Each donor provided a peripheral blood sample, and peripheral blood mononuclear cells were used for TCR beta sequencing. Genomic DNA extraction from the blood cell samples was performed with the Qiagen DNeasy Blood Extraction Kit.

Sequenced input: PBMCs. This receptor was identified in a woman under 40 in good health and CMV-seronegative. The chain links TRBV6-1 with TRBJ1-1; the best D guess is TRBD1, with 6 bases matching. The DNA sequence is as follows: TGTGCCAGTACAGGGATTAACACTGAAGCTTTCTTT. Its protein reads: CASTGINTEAFF.